This T cell receptor beta chain comes out of a study of blood T cells in healthy people across ages. Primers used in a second PCR of roughly 6 to 11 cycles were a sample-barcoded 5' primer and a J-beta primer mix. Each cDNA molecule was tagged by a template-switch adaptor that had 12 random nucleotides. TCRdb reanalysed the 5' RACE reads using MiXCR and keeps one entry per CDR3 protein. This repertoire shows about 1.4 million distinct CDR3 sequences, 45% to 70% found once; its top ten account for 6.5% to 8.5%. The trim removed 2 bases at V and 0 bases at J, leaving 12 bases unmatched. The V gene's germline CDR1 is LGHNA and CDR2 YSLEER. The CDR3 spans 18 residues. Drawn from each donor were ten milliliters of peripheral blood.

Sequenced input: blood. This chain links TRBV4-3 with TRBJ2-7, with 8 positions matching TRBD1. The origin of this receptor is a man aged 18-30 years in good health. The CDR3 DNA follows: TGCGCCAGCAGCCAAAAGGTCACCGGGACAGGTAACTCCTACGAGCAGTACTTC. It codes for CASSQKVTGTGNSYEQYF.